The sequence of this T cell receptor (beta chain) was determined in a study of blood T cell repertoires in COVID-19. Study summary: Italy, Spain and the United States were the sources of the convalescent and acute COVID-19 samples.

This CDR3 region has 12 residues. The V and J ends lost 5 bases and 6 bases respectively, with 11 bases between them. CDR1 SNHLY and CDR2 FYNNEI come from the germline V gene. Some clones are missing from TCRdb's copy, which holds only in-frame ones; the method was immunoSEQ multiplex PCR. The table records just over 90,000 clones, 80% of them present only once. The genes are TRBV2 and TRBJ2-7; D gene unclear. Input material: peripheral blood. The TCR comes from a human donor in a cohort sampled during active COVID-19. CDR3 bases: TGTGCCAGCAGTTCTGTGGGCATCGAGCAGTACTTC. It yields the protein CASSSVGIEQYF.